These 29 T cell receptor beta chains came from one sample sequenced in a study of identical twins' blood T cells. Each CDR3 protein gets one entry after TCRdb re-called the 5' RACE reads with MiXCR. This sample has roughly 340,000 distinct CDR3 sequences, with over 25% found just once. The source material was PBMCs. These receptors were collected from a woman between 18 and 50 years old in good health.

This clonotype was recorded a few times. This chain connects TRBV4-3 to TRBJ2-5; the match to TRBD2 covers 8 bases. The ends lost 0 bases at V and 2 bases at J; junction bases unmatched: 11. Germline values: CDR1 LGHNA, CDR2 YSLEER. The CDR3 runs 18 residues. The CDR3 DNA sequence: TGCGCCAGCAGCCAAGAATTCCCCGCGGGAGGACCTCAAGAGACCCAGTACTTC. Amino acid sequence: CASSQEFPAGGPQETQYF.

This clonotype has a count of ten or more. The CDR3 DNA follows: TGTGCCATCAGTGACAGACTGACCGGGGAGCTGTTTTTT. Its protein is CAISDRLTGELFF. The chain couples TRBV10-3 to TRBJ2-2, with no clear D. CDR1 ENHRY and CDR2 SYGVKD come from the germline V gene. The CDR3 has 13 residues. Trimming shortened V by 3 bases and J by 5 bases, and 7 bases separated the two germline ends.

This clonotype was recorded a few times. The J gene is TRBJ1-4, the V gene TRBV6-5; no clear D. The CDR3 spans 12 residues. The V gene's germline CDR1 is MNHEY and CDR2 SVGAGI. Trimming took 5 bases from V and 8 from J, leaving 9 bases between them. In DNA, the CDR3 is TGTGCCAGCAGTCGGGATCGGGAAAAACTGTTTTTT. It codes for CASSRDREKLFF.

The CDR3 coding sequence is TGTGCCAGCAACCCAAAACCGGGACCAGATACGCAGTATTTT. Protein: CASNPKPGPDTQYF. This chain joins TRBV7-2 and TRBJ2-3; perhaps D is TRBD1 or TRBD2 (5 bases each). In germline, CDR1 is SGHTA, CDR2 FQGNSA. CDR3 length: 14 amino acids. V was trimmed by 7 bases and J by 4 bases, leaving 15 bases between them.

This clonotype was counted between two and nine times. The chain links TRBV20-1 to TRBJ2-1; D is possibly TRBD1 (5 bases). Trimming shortened V by 6 bases and J by 11 bases, and 14 bases separated the two germline ends. Germline V gene lookup returns CDR1 DFQATT and CDR2 SNEGSKA (reference sequence). The CDR3 totals 11 residues. This CDR3 is CSAKGFPKQFF. In nucleotides, the CDR3 is TGCAGTGCCAAGGGGTTCCCAAAGCAGTTCTTC.

The chain joins TRBV4-2 to TRBJ1-5, with D perhaps TRBD1 (6 bases). Trimming took 2 bases from V and 4 from J, leaving 9 bases between them. The germline gives CDR1 LGHNA, CDR2 YNFKEQ. CDR3 size: 14 residues. Here the CDR3 reads CASSQSRGNQPQHF. In DNA form, the CDR3 reads TGTGCCAGCAGCCAAAGCAGGGGTAATCAGCCCCAGCATTTT.

With respect to this clonotype: One base away lies a much larger clone, so this may be a sequencing read error. This chain links TRBV12-3 or TRBV12-4 with TRBJ1-1, with D unclear. Between the trimmed V and J ends, which lost 4 bases and 11 bases, there was a span of 11 bases. There are 11 residues in the CDR3. Here the CDR3 reads CASSSLRCAFF. The CDR3 DNA is TGTGCCAGCAGTTCCCTCAGGTGTGCTTTCTTT.

This clonotype has at least ten counts. The chain couples TRBV14 to TRBJ1-4, with D uncertain. This CDR3 region has 15 residues. V dropped 1 base and J dropped 0 bases, with 6 bases sitting between them. Germline lookup yields CDR1 SGHDN and CDR2 FVKESK. CDR3 residues: CASSQGSTTNEKLFF. Written as DNA, the CDR3 is TGTGCCAGCAGCCAAGGGAGTACAACTAATGAAAAACTGTTTTTT. Full variable domain (missing parts from reference TRBV14 and TRBJ1-4): EAGVTQFPSHSVIEKGQTVTLRCDPISGHDNLYWYRRVMGKEIKFLLHFVKESKQDESGMPNNRFLAERTGGTYSTLKVQPAELEDSGVYFCASSQGSTTNEKLFFGSGTQLSVL.

The rearrangement uses TRBV18 and TRBJ2-3; D is unresolved. This CDR3 contains 14 residues. Germline loops: CDR1 KGHSH, CDR2 LQKENI. V lost 1 base, J lost 2 bases, and 7 bases lay in between. CDR3 loop: CASSPRPTTDTQYF. Written as DNA, the CDR3 is TGTGCCAGCTCACCACGGCCTACCACAGATACGCAGTATTTT.

The DNA for the CDR3 is TGTGCCAGCAGCCAGGTGGATACGGGCAATCAGCCCCAGCATTTT. Protein product: CASSQVDTGNQPQHF. The chain is built from TRBV4-2 and TRBJ1-5; D is unclear. There are 15 residues in the CDR3. CDR1 and CDR2 from the germline V gene are LGHNA and YNFKEQ. Trimming stripped 3 bases from V and 2 bases from J, with 11 bases between.

J is TRBJ2-2 and V is TRBV14; D is unresolved. V lost 0 bases to trimming and J lost 2 bases, with 7 bases between them. In germline, CDR1 is SGHDN, CDR2 FVKESK. CDR3 length: 15 residues. The CDR3 bases are TGTGCCAGCAGCCAAGATAGACTTAACACCGGGGAGCTGTTTTTT. Its translation is CASSQDRLNTGELFF.

V is TRBV5-1 and J is TRBJ1-3; no clear D gene. The CDR3 is made up of 14 amino acids. Germline lookup yields CDR1 SGHRS and CDR2 YFSETQ. V lost 4 bases, J lost 8 bases, and 16 bases lay in between. In DNA, the CDR3 is TGCGCCAGCAGCACCGGACCTGCCGGAGACACCATATATTTT. Protein: CASSTGPAGDTIYF.

With regard to this clonotype: Lacking the conserved final phenylalanine or tryptophan, this CDR3 likely reflects a read error. Because the CDR3's place on the DNA is in doubt, the DNA is left out and the CDR3 is given as listed by TCRdb. The chain uses TRBV3-1 and TRBJ2-1; TRBD1 is taken as the D call from the table, unchecked against the DNA. Counting both end residues, the CDR3 totals 11 amino acids. Germline V gives CDR1 LGHDT, CDR2 YNNKEL (reference sequence). The CDR3: CASSQAGKGWY.

To note about this clonotype: This clone may be a read error of a much larger clone one base away. This chain joins TRBV6-5 and TRBJ1-5; no clear D gene. The CDR3 contains 14 residues. Germline CDR1 is MNHEY and CDR2 is SVGAGI. The CDR3 reads CASSYSREGQRQHF. CDR3 bases: TGTGCCAGCAGTTACTCGCGGGAAGGGCAGCGCCAGCATTTT.

As concerns this clonotype: Given a much more abundant clone one base away, this may be a read error. The chain's CDR3 is CASYRNTEAFF. The CDR3 bases are TGTGCCAGCTACAGGAACACTGAAGCTTTCTTT. The rearrangement links TRBV7-9 to TRBJ1-1; no firm D call. The germline V gene encodes CDR1 SEHNR and CDR2 FQNEAQ (reference sequence). V lost 8 bases to trimming and J lost 1 base, with 5 bases between them. The length of the CDR3 is 11 residues. The full variable domain, completed using reference TRBV7-9 and TRBJ1-1, is DTGVSQNPRHKITKRGQNVTFRCDPISEHNRLYWYRQTLGQGPEFLTYFQNEAQLEKSRLLSDRFSAERPKGSFSTLEIQRTEQGDSAMYLCASYRNTEAFFGQGTRLTVV.

This clonotype was detected only a few times. The rearrangement uses TRBV3-1 and TRBJ2-2; TRBD1 matches 9 bases. Germline V gives CDR1 LGHDT, CDR2 YNNKEL (reference sequence). With 4 bases clipped from V and 4 bases from J, the junction kept 1 base outside the gene matches. The CDR3 runs to 14 residues. CDR3 amino acids: CASSRDRATGELFF. Here the CDR3 DNA reads TGTGCCAGCAGCCGGGACAGGGCCACCGGGGAGCTGTTTTTT.

The V call is TRBV10-1, the J call TRBJ2-1; D perhaps matches TRBD2 (5 bases). In germline, CDR1 is WNHNN, CDR2 SYGVQD (reference sequence). This CDR3 spans 17 amino acids. V dropped 3 bases and J dropped 0 bases, with 15 bases sitting between them. The DNA for the CDR3 is TGCGCCAGCAGTGACCGAGTATGGAGGCCCTCCTACAATGAGCAGTTCTTC. Protein sequence: CASSDRVWRPSYNEQFF.

This clonotype appeared many times. The chain is built from TRBV2 and TRBJ2-2; 9 nucleotides match TRBD2. Germline assignment: CDR1 SNHLY and CDR2 FYNNEI. This CDR3 spans 15 amino acids. V dropped 4 bases and J dropped 5; count of bases not matched to a gene: 5. CDR3 bases: TGTGCCAGCAGTGGGGGTAGCGGGAGAACCGGGGAGCTGTTTTTT. It specifies CASSGGSGRTGELFF.

The chain uses TRBV3-1 and TRBJ1-1, with 7 bases lining up with TRBD1. V trimming: 3 bases; J trimming: 5 bases; junction bases outside the gene matches: 6. This CDR3 spans 14 amino acids. Germline CDR1 reads LGHDT; CDR2 reads YNNKEL (reference sequence). The CDR3 reads CASSHQGEETEAFF. The CDR3 region has the DNA TGTGCCAGCAGCCATCAGGGGGAGGAAACTGAAGCTTTCTTT.

This rearrangement joins TRBV20-1 to TRBJ2-7; D is perhaps TRBD1 (6 bases). This CDR3 is 16 amino acids long. Germline V gene data show CDR1 as DFQATT and CDR2 as SNEGSKA (reference sequence). The germline V and J ends were trimmed by 5 bases and 0 bases, with 20 bases remaining between them. DNA of the CDR3: TGCAGTGCTCCGAACGTTGGGGACACCGTCTCCTACGAGCAGTACTTC. This codes for CSAPNVGDTVSYEQYF.

The J gene is TRBJ1-1, the V gene TRBV19; D is unclear. The ends were cut back, 4 bases at V and 13 bases at J, with 22 bases in the middle. Germline V gives CDR1 LNHDA, CDR2 SQIVND (reference sequence). This CDR3 is built from 14 residues. The CDR3 nucleotides read TGTGCCAGTAGTACACTCCCGATAGGACTTACTGTTTTCTTT. Residues: CASSTLPIGLTVFF.

The J gene is TRBJ2-7, the V gene TRBV9; 7 bases agree with TRBD1. The CDR3 totals 15 residues. The V gene end was trimmed by 5 bases and the J gene end by 1 base; junction bases not matched to a gene: 9. Germline CDR1 reads SGDLS; CDR2 reads YYNGEE. CDR3 loop: CASSPRDSWSYEQYF. CDR3 DNA: TGTGCCAGCAGTCCTCGGGACAGTTGGTCCTACGAGCAGTACTTC.

This clonotype was picked up one time. A read error may account for a junction end that differs from germline. This chain connects TRBV29-1 to TRBJ1-1; 10 positions match TRBD1. The CDR3 is 13 residues long. Germline loops: CDR1 SQVTM, CDR2 ANQGSEA. CDR3: CSALDRGGPILIF. Here the CDR3 DNA reads TGCAGCGCTTTGGACAGGGGGGGCCCAATTCTGATCTTT.

The table lists this clonotype with many counts. The CDR3 DNA sequence: TGTGCCAGCAGCCTCGGGGGGGCTCAGAACACTGAAGCTTTCTTT. It translates to CASSLGGAQNTEAFF. V usage is TRBV28 and J usage is TRBJ1-1, with D maybe TRBD1 (6 bases). The CDR3 consists of 15 residues. V lost 6 bases and J lost 1, with 15 bases in between. CDR1 and CDR2 from the germline V gene are MDHEN and SYDVKM.

This clonotype was seen a few times. The chain is built from TRBV2 and TRBJ2-1, with a tentative D call TRBD2 (5 bases). CDR3 length equals 14 residues. Trimming took 6 bases from V and 2 from J, leaving 11 bases between them. Germline assignment: CDR1 SNHLY and CDR2 FYNNEI. DNA of the CDR3: TGTGCCAGCAGGGAGGACGCGGCCTACAATGAGCAGTTCTTC. Encoded protein: CASREDAAYNEQFF.

The V call is TRBV12-3 or TRBV12-4, the J call TRBJ2-2, with TRBD2 identical over 8 bases. The CDR3 covers 16 residues. V lost 6 bases and J lost 3; bases outside the gene matches: 9. CDR3 sequence (DNA): TGTGCCAGCAGGACCCGGGGGGGAAGGGACACCGGGGAGCTGTTTTTT. Its translation is CASRTRGGRDTGELFF.

V and J are TRBV7-2 and TRBJ1-2; tentatively, D is TRBD1 (6 bases). Germline V gene sequence: CDR1 SGHTA, CDR2 FQGNSA. Trimming took off 0 bases at V and 4 bases at J, with 9 bases between the two ends. This CDR3 spans 14 amino acids. CDR3 sequence (DNA): TGTGCCAGCAGCTTAGCGGCAGGGGCCTATGGCTACACCTTC. Its protein product is CASSLAAGAYGYTF.

Many counts were recorded for this clonotype. The chain recombines TRBV20-1 with TRBJ1-2; tentative D call: TRBD1 (5 bases). The germline V and J ends were trimmed by 1 base and 5 bases, with 17 bases remaining between them. Per the germline V gene, CDR1 is DFQATT and CDR2 is SNEGSKA (reference sequence). The CDR3 is made up of 15 amino acids. The CDR3 nucleotides are TGCAGTGCTAGAGTTTGGGGCTCCCTACAATATGGCTACACCTTC. As protein: CSARVWGSLQYGYTF.

This clonotype was seen many times. The V call is TRBV30, the J call TRBJ1-2; D not resolved. The CDR3 length is 11 residues. V lost 3 bases and J 5 bases, leaving 7 bases between the germline ends. CDR1 is GTSNPN, CDR2 SVGIG, per germline (reference sequence). The CDR3, as DNA: TGTGCCTGGAGCCCGCGATATGGCTACACCTTC. This translates into CAWSPRYGYTF.